This is a list of T cell receptor beta chains from one sample in a study of blood T cell repertoires in COVID-19. Profiled with immunoSEQ multiplex PCR; TCRdb holds only in-frame clones, not every one. The sample carries more than 95,000 clones, around nine tenths recorded once. Material: peripheral blood. Source of these receptors: a woman older than 75 in a cohort sampled during active COVID-19. The CDR3 runs from the conserved cysteine through the conserved F or W. D genes are given only for firm matches. The size field is filled for only some rows; it gives once, few, many or a size class.

clone_size j_call v_call d_call cdr3_nt cdr3_aa
once TRBJ2-5 TRBV7-2 - TGTGCCAGCAGCTTAGGTCAGGGCTCTAGTTGGGAGACCCAGTACTTC CASSLGQGSSWETQYF
- TRBJ2-2 TRBV3-1/TRBV3-2 - TGTGCCAGCAGCCAAGTGGGAGAGGGTGCCGGGGAGCTGTTTTTT CASSQVGEGAGELFF
- TRBJ2-3 TRBV5-4 TRBD1 TGTGCCAGCAGCGGAACCCGGGACAGGGTCTTCACAGATACGCAGTATTTT CASSGTRDRVFTDTQYF
- TRBJ2-7 TRBV28 TRBD2 TGTGCCAGCAGTCCGCTACACCTGACTAGCGGGAGGGCCTACGAGCAGTACTTC CASSPLHLTSGRAYEQYF
- TRBJ1-3 TRBV13 - TGTGCCAGCAGCCCACAGGAAGCGCGCGGAAACACCATATATTTT CASSPQEARGNTIYF
once TRBJ1-1 TRBV30 TRBD1 TGTGCCTGGAGTACCTCGACAGGGCTTGAAGCTTTCTTT CAWSTSTGLEAFF
- TRBJ2-2 TRBV19 - TGTGCCAGCGCCCCTTTTCAGGTTACCGGGGAGCTGTTTTTT CASAPFQVTGELFF
- TRBJ1-6 TRBV6-5 - TGTGCCAGCAATATAGGGACATCCAATTCACCCCTCCACTTT CASNIGTSNSPLHF
once TRBJ2-6 TRBV12-3/TRBV12-4 - TGTGCCAGTCTTGCGACTGGGGCCAACGTCCTGACTTTC CASLATGANVLTF
- TRBJ1-5 TRBV19 - TGTGCCAGTAGTGCCACAGCAAGCAATCAGCCCCAGCATTTT CASSATASNQPQHF
- TRBJ2-2 TRBV5-1 - TGCGCCAGCAGTCACGACGGGACCGGGGAGCTGTTTTTT CASSHDGTGELFF
- TRBJ2-3 TRBV9 - TGTGCCAGCAGCATTTTTAGTGCAGATACGCAGTATTTT CASSIFSADTQYF
few TRBJ1-5 TRBV20-1 - TGCAGTGCTAGTGGAGTAAGTTTACGGCAGCCCCAGCATTTT CSASGVSLRQPQHF
- TRBJ1-2 TRBV21-1 - TGTGCCAGCTTCATAGGGGCTAACTATGGCTACACCTTC CASFIGANYGYTF
- TRBJ2-2 TRBV15 - TGTGCCACCAGCAGAGAGTCGCGGACCGGGGAGCTGTTTTTT CATSRESRTGELFF
once TRBJ1-3 TRBV3-1/TRBV3-2 - TGTGCCAGCAGCCCAAAAGGGGACTCTGGAAACACCATATATTTT CASSPKGDSGNTIYF
- TRBJ2-1 TRBV5-8 TRBD2 TGTGCCAGCACCCGGGGGCTAAGCGGGAGTTTTGATGAGCAGTTCTTC CASTRGLSGSFDEQFF
- TRBJ2-6 TRBV15 - TGTGCCACCAGCAGAGACGTGCTGGGTTCGGGGTATGGGGCCAACGTCCTGACTTTC CATSRDVLGSGYGANVLTF
- TRBJ2-3 TRBV5-1 TRBD2 TGCGCCAGCAGCTTGGCCGGAGCGGGAGAATCAGATACGCAGTATTTT CASSLAGAGESDTQYF
- TRBJ2-1 TRBV19 TRBD2 TGTGCCAGTAGTATGGCGGGACTAGCGAAATACAATGAGCAGTTCTTC CASSMAGLAKYNEQFF
- TRBJ1-2 TRBV27 - TGTGCCAGCAGTTCCGGAGGCCCCTTGTTTGGCTACACCTTC CASSSGGPLFGYTF
- TRBJ2-5 TRBV5-1 TRBD2 TGCGCCAGCAGCTTGGGACTAGCGGGCGTCATTTCCCAAGAGACCCAGTACTTC CASSLGLAGVISQETQYF
- TRBJ1-1 TRBV7-8 - TGTGCCAGCAGCTTAGGGCCGCTAAATGAGAGGAGGAACACTGAAGCTTTCTTT CASSLGPLNERRNTEAFF
- TRBJ2-3 TRBV6-4 TRBD2 TGTGCCAGCAGTGACCAATGGCGGGGGGGCACAGATACGCAGTATTTT CASSDQWRGGTDTQYF
- TRBJ1-6 TRBV3-1/TRBV3-2 TRBD1 TGTGCCAGCAGCCAAGGGGACAGGGTGGTTTCACCCCTCCACTTT CASSQGDRVVSPLHF
once TRBJ2-1 TRBV9 - TGTGCCAGCAGCCCCTTGTCCGGGGGTGAGCAGTTCTTC CASSPLSGGEQFF
- TRBJ2-3 TRBV7-2 - TGTGCCAGCAGCTTAGGGACTCTTTATACGCAGTATTTT CASSLGTLYTQYF
- TRBJ2-1 TRBV9 - TGTGCCAGCAGCTACGCGGGATCCACCTACAATGAGCAGTTCTTC CASSYAGSTYNEQFF
- TRBJ2-7 TRBV7-9 TRBD1 TGTGCCAGCACCACGGGACAGGGAGCCTACGAGCAGTACTTC CASTTGQGAYEQYF
- TRBJ2-1 TRBV7-2 - TGTGCCAGCAGCTTACGTCGCGGGGACAATGAGCAGTTCTTC CASSLRRGDNEQFF
- TRBJ1-5 TRBV19 TRBD1 TGTGCCAGTAGTCCACCGGACAGGAACCTCAATCAGCCCCAGCATTTT CASSPPDRNLNQPQHF
- TRBJ2-5 TRBV9 TRBD2 TGTGCCAGCAGCGTGGGACCGGGACTAGTTCCCCAGTACTTC CASSVGPGLVPQYF
- TRBJ2-7 TRBV6-5 TRBD2 TGTGCCAGCAAGCGGACTAGCGGCTACGAGCAGTACTTC CASKRTSGYEQYF
- TRBJ2-3 TRBV5-1 - TGCGCCAGCAGCGAAAGCCATACGCAGTATTTT CASSESHTQYF
- TRBJ2-1 TRBV10-3 TRBD1 TGTGCCATCAGTGGAATGGGACAGGGATCCGCGTTTGGTGAGCAGTTCTTC CAISGMGQGSAFGEQFF
once TRBJ2-1 TRBV6-5 TRBD2 TGTGCCAGCAGCCCGGGGAGGGCCTCCTACAATGAGCAGTTCTTC CASSPGRASYNEQFF
- TRBJ2-1 TRBV7-9 TRBD2 TGTGCCAGCAGACTGGGACTAGCGGGCCCCCCAGGCTACAATGAGCAGTTCTTC CASRLGLAGPPGYNEQFF
- TRBJ2-2 TRBV7-9 TRBD1 TGTGCCAGCAGACTCACAGGGGCGGCCACCGGGGAGCTGTTTTTT CASRLTGAATGELFF
- TRBJ2-1 TRBV5-1 - TGCGCCAGCAACCTGGGGGGAGTTGCAGCGGGCACTGAGCAGTTCTTC CASNLGGVAAGTEQFF
- TRBJ1-2 TRBV30 - TGTGCCTGGAGTGTCGGGAACCATGACTATGGCTACACCTTC CAWSVGNHDYGYTF
- TRBJ2-3 TRBV7-6 - TGTGCCAGCAGCTTAATGGCAGGGGGCACAGATACGCAGTATTTT CASSLMAGGTDTQYF